This is a list of T cell receptor beta chains from one sample in a study of radiotherapy plus CTLA-4 blockade in lung cancer. The method was immunoSEQ multiplex PCR; TCRdb's version includes in-frame clones alone and lacks a portion of them. The table lists roughly 100,000 clones, 80% to 85% of them singletons. The input for sequencing was peripheral blood, taken from a patient treated with radiotherapy plus ipilimumab. The receptors shown here come from a human donor with non-small cell lung cancer that progressed on radiotherapy plus ipilimumab. Both conserved end residues are part of each CDR3. The D gene is left open where the match is weak. Clone sizes are given selectively: once, few, many, or a class where the clone is expanded.

d_call clone_size j_call v_call cdr3_aa cdr3_nt
TRBD2 few TRBJ2-2 TRBV5-8 CASSFVLLAGDTGELFF TGTGCCAGCAGCTTCGTACTTCTAGCGGGAGACACCGGGGAGCTGTTTTTT
TRBD2 . TRBJ2-1 TRBV7-9 CASSRAAGGPLYNEQFF TGTGCCAGCAGCCGGGCAGCGGGAGGGCCCCTCTACAATGAGCAGTTCTTC
TRBD1 . TRBJ2-7 TRBV10-3 CATAPGTGSYEQYF TGTGCCACCGCCCCCGGGACAGGGAGCTACGAGCAGTACTTC
. once TRBJ2-5 TRBV5-6 CASSSSGTPQETQYF TGTGCCAGCAGCAGCTCCGGGACACCTCAAGAGACCCAGTACTTC
. . TRBJ2-7 TRBV9 CASSVGAGAYEQYF TGTGCCAGCAGCGTAGGGGCAGGGGCCTACGAGCAGTACTTC
. . TRBJ2-3 TRBV27 CASSFFDTQYF TGTGCCAGCAGTTTCTTCGATACGCAGTATTTT
. . TRBJ1-2 TRBV6-1 CASSELPRDLAYGYTF TGTGCCAGCAGTGAACTTCCAAGGGATTTGGCCTATGGCTACACCTTC
. . TRBJ2-7 TRBV11-2 CASSFGQIYEQYF TGTGCCAGCAGCTTCGGACAGATCTACGAGCAGTACTTC
TRBD2 . TRBJ2-7 TRBV28 CASRPPDGTSGAGEQYF TGTGCCAGCAGACCACCGGACGGGACTAGCGGGGCCGGAGAGCAGTACTTC
TRBD1 . TRBJ1-3 TRBV5-1 CASSPTGGSSGNTIYF TGCGCCAGCAGCCCTACAGGGGGGAGCTCTGGAAACACCATATATTTT
. . TRBJ2-2 TRBV11-3 CASSLEGFGGELFF TGTGCCAGCAGCTTAGAAGGCTTTGGCGGGGAGCTGTTTTTT
. . TRBJ1-2 TRBV2 CASSGGPLYYGYTF TGTGCCAGCAGCGGAGGACCCCTCTACTATGGCTACACCTTC
TRBD2 . TRBJ2-5 TRBV27 CASSLGLAGSQETQYF TGTGCCAGCAGTTTAGGGCTAGCGGGAAGCCAAGAGACCCAGTACTTC
. . TRBJ1-5 TRBV15 CATSRDLGGWGQPQHF TGTGCCACCAGCAGAGATCTGGGGGGCTGGGGTCAGCCCCAGCATTTT
. . TRBJ1-5 TRBV28 CASGQPQHF TGTGCCAGCGGTCAGCCCCAGCATTTT
. few TRBJ1-1 TRBV7-9 CASSPSTGTTEAFF TGTGCCAGCAGCCCGAGCACCGGGACAACTGAAGCTTTCTTT
. . TRBJ1-1 TRBV5-6 CASSPYGTHNSNTEAFF TGTGCCAGCAGCCCATACGGGACACACAATTCGAACACTGAAGCTTTCTTT
. . TRBJ2-5 TRBV10-3 CAIKSAEETQYF TGTGCCATCAAATCGGCAGAAGAGACCCAGTACTTC
. . TRBJ2-5 TRBV9 CASSGVPEGETQYF TGTGCCAGCAGCGGGGTCCCCGAGGGTGAGACCCAGTACTTC
TRBD2 . TRBJ2-2 TRBV6-4 CASSELAGATGELFF TGTGCCAGCAGTGAGCTAGCGGGGGCCACCGGGGAGCTGTTTTTT
TRBD2 once TRBJ2-6 TRBV27 CASRRLAGAGANVLTF TGTGCCAGCAGACGACTAGCGGGAGCGGGGGCCAACGTCCTGACTTTC
. . TRBJ2-3 TRBV28 CASSFTGAGDTQYF TGTGCCAGCAGTTTCACGGGAGCGGGAGATACGCAGTATTTT
. . TRBJ2-1 TRBV21-1 CASKGRGANEQFF TGTGCCAGCAAAGGGAGGGGCGCAAATGAGCAGTTCTTC
. . TRBJ2-7 TRBV4-1 CASSQDPTRTYEQYF TGCGCCAGCAGCCAAGATCCCACTAGGACCTACGAGCAGTACTTC
. . TRBJ2-3 TRBV28 CASSRSDYRSTDTQYF TGTGCCAGCAGCCGTTCGGACTATCGTAGCACAGATACGCAGTATTTT
. . TRBJ2-2 TRBV16 CASSQSGTPVVNGELFF TGTGCCAGCAGCCAATCTGGGACTCCCGTGGTAAACGGGGAGCTGTTTTTT
. . TRBJ1-1 TRBV5-1 CASSLSRADLTEAFF TGCGCCAGCAGCTTGTCACGGGCAGACCTCACTGAAGCTTTCTTT
. . TRBJ1-1 TRBV13 CASSQGSTEAFF TGTGCCAGCAGTCAGGGGAGCACTGAAGCTTTCTTT
TRBD1 . TRBJ1-4 TRBV7-2 CASSRTGGGPSNEKLFF TGTGCCAGCAGCCGGACAGGGGGTGGCCCTTCTAATGAAAAACTGTTTTTT
TRBD2 . TRBJ2-7 TRBV28 CATSPWTSGTYEQYF TGTGCCACCAGTCCCTGGACTAGCGGAACCTACGAGCAGTACTTC
. . TRBJ2-1 TRBV15 CATRLAGTTSYNEQFF TGTGCCACCAGGCTAGCCGGGACCACCTCCTACAATGAGCAGTTCTTC
. . TRBJ1-5 TRBV19 CASSPSRDSNQPQHF TGTGCCAGTAGTCCCTCCCGGGACAGCAATCAGCCCCAGCATTTT
TRBD2 once TRBJ2-1 TRBV28 CASSSYRLASNYNEQFF TGTGCCAGCAGTTCTTACCGACTAGCGTCTAATTACAATGAGCAGTTCTTC
. . TRBJ1-5 TRBV7-2 CASSLAGVYSNQPQHF TGTGCCAGCAGCTTAGCTGGGGTCTATAGCAATCAGCCCCAGCATTTT
TRBD1 once TRBJ1-5 TRBV19 CASSIGQGAVQPQHF TGTGCCAGTAGTATCGGACAGGGGGCAGTTCAGCCCCAGCATTTT
TRBD1 few TRBJ1-2 TRBV2 CASSLDRESGYTF TGTGCCAGCAGTTTAGACAGGGAGTCAGGCTACACCTTC
TRBD1 . TRBJ1-2 TRBV6-5 CASSLGQGIGIYGYTF TGTGCCAGCAGTTTGGGACAGGGGATCGGAATCTATGGCTACACCTTC
. . TRBJ1-1 TRBV2 CASSVSNTEAFF TGTGCCAGCAGTGTCTCGAACACTGAAGCTTTCTTT
TRBD1 . TRBJ1-1 TRBV28 CASRRGTATEAFF TGTGCCAGCAGGCGGGGGACAGCAACTGAAGCTTTCTTT
. . TRBJ1-1 TRBV5-1 CASSLTGPDTEAFF TGCGCCAGCAGCTTGACAGGGCCGGACACTGAAGCTTTCTTT
TRBD2 . TRBJ2-1 TRBV29-1 CSVDQAGVYNEQFF TGCAGCGTTGACCAAGCGGGAGTCTACAATGAGCAGTTCTTC
TRBD2 . TRBJ2-3 TRBV11-2 CATIAGGADTQYF TGTGCCACAATAGCGGGGGGGGCAGATACGCAGTATTTT
. . TRBJ1-5 TRBV28 CASSLGHSNQPQHF TGTGCCAGCAGTTTGGGACATAGCAATCAGCCCCAGCATTTT
. . TRBJ2-5 TRBV11-2 CASSFEVGETQYF TGTGCCAGCAGCTTTGAAGTGGGAGAGACCCAGTACTTC
. . TRBJ1-1 TRBV7-9 CASSLTQVATGAFF TGTGCCAGCAGCCTCACCCAGGTGGCGACGGGAGCTTTCTTT
TRBD2 . TRBJ2-1 TRBV11-2 CASSLVRTSGDNEQFF TGTGCCAGCAGCTTGGTCAGGACTAGCGGGGACAATGAGCAGTTCTTC
TRBD1 . TRBJ1-1 TRBV10-2 CASRGTRGGGTEAFF TGCGCCAGCAGAGGAACCAGGGGGGGCGGCACTGAAGCTTTCTTT
. . TRBJ1-5 TRBV30 CAWSNSGHQPQHF TGTGCCTGGAGCAACAGTGGCCATCAGCCCCAGCATTTT
TRBD2 once TRBJ2-1 TRBV15 CATSNFRTSGIYNEQFF TGTGCCACCAGCAATTTTCGGACTAGCGGAATCTACAATGAGCAGTTCTTC